This T cell receptor beta chain was sequenced during a study of cytomegalovirus exposure and HLA in healthy donors. Points from the study as a whole: Reports described diagnosis of cytomegalovirus status by the classifier as highly specific and sensitive. Among the CMV-associated chains, a few were confirmed in vitro as specific for CMV antigens.

Germline V CDR1 and CDR2: MGHRA, YSYEKL. The CDR3 is 16 residues long. Trimming left V 4 bases short and J 0 bases short, with 10 bases between. Measured with immunoSEQ multiplex PCR; TCRdb has only the in-frame clones, and not every one. The repertoire consists of approximately 70,000 clones, with about 94% occurring once and the leading ten covering 1%. On this clone itself: Its antigen is unidentified.

This chain connects TRBV4-1 to TRBJ1-6, with D hard to call. Sequenced sample: PBMCs. This TCR was recovered from a woman between 18 and 30 years old in good health and CMV-seronegative. The CDR3 region is CASSLPGGSYNSPLHF. In DNA form, the CDR3 reads TGCGCCAGCAGCCTCCCCGGTGGCTCCTATAATTCACCCCTCCACTTT.